The 6 T cell receptor beta chains reported below all come from one sample, sequenced in a study of regulatory T cells in long-lasting Graves disease. Combining iRepertoire HTBI primers with Arm-PCR of CDR3 regions, the authors built TCR beta libraries. TCRdb passed the multiplex PCR reads through MiXCR, listing each CDR3 protein once. The repertoire holds almost 450,000 distinct CDR3 sequences, with 15% to 20% as singletons. Specified time point: newly diagnosed GD, antithyroid drugs for less than 3 months. Making the TCR library involved RNA that had been extracted from PBMCs. The same specimen was also included in a second study, on T cells in Graves' hyperthyroidism and ophthalmopathy.

The material was peripheral blood mononuclear cells (PBMCs), obtained at new diagnosis, from a patient treated with antithyroid drugs. The source is a woman in her twenties or thirties with Graves disease.

This clonotype has at least ten counts. The chain combines TRBV28 with TRBJ2-5, with 7 bases that match TRBD1. CDR3 size: 11 residues. Germline V lookup: CDR1 MDHEN, CDR2 SYDVKM. Unmatched junction bases numbered 3, after V lost 10 bases and J lost 4 bases. The DNA for the CDR3 is TGTGCCACCAGGGGGTTAGAGACCCAGTACTTC. It translates to CATRGLETQYF.

This clonotype was observed a handful of times. This chain links TRBV6-1 with TRBJ2-6; TRBD1 matches at 11 bases. From germline, CDR1 is MNHNS and CDR2 SASEGT. The J segment lost 0 bases and the V segment lost 5 bases, leaving 6 bases of the junction unmatched. The CDR3 spans 18 residues. CDR3 sequence reads: CASSRTGGQLSGANVLTF. The CDR3, as DNA: TGTGCCAGCAGTCGGACAGGGGGCCAGCTCTCTGGGGCCAACGTCCTGACTTTC.

The chain couples TRBV4-1 to TRBJ2-7, with 10 positions matching TRBD1. The CDR3 loop spans 16 amino acids. V lost 0 bases and J lost 2; bases outside the gene matches: 4. Looked up from germline, CDR1 is MGHRA and CDR2 is YSYEKL. The DNA of the CDR3 is TGCGCCAGCAGCCAAGATTCCGGGACAGGGGCCTACGAGCAGTACTTC. This gives the protein CASSQDSGTGAYEQYF.

This clonotype was seen ten or more times. V and J are TRBV30 and TRBJ1-2; 8 bases agree with TRBD1. This CDR3 comprises 17 residues. The V segment lost 1 base and the J segment 3 bases; nucleotides outside the gene matches: 13. The germline CDR1 and CDR2 sequences are GTSNPN and SVGIG (reference sequence). The CDR3 DNA sequence: TGTGCCTGGAGTGGCGGACAGGGACGAAGGGATGACTATGGCTACACCTTC. It translates to CAWSGGQGRRDDYGYTF.

This clonotype appeared many times. The rearrangement links TRBV5-8 to TRBJ2-5; 14 bases line up with TRBD2. The V gene end was trimmed by 0 bases and the J gene end by 2 bases; junction bases not matched to a gene: 3. The CDR3 length is 17 residues. Germline V gene sequence: CDR1 SGHTS, CDR2 YDEGEE. CDR3 loop: CASSLGLAGGGQETQYF. In DNA form, the CDR3 reads TGTGCCAGCAGCTTGGGACTAGCGGGAGGGGGTCAAGAGACCCAGTACTTC. Together with reference TRBV5-8 and TRBJ2-5, the CDR3 gives the full variable domain: EAGVTQSPTHLIKTRGQQATLRCSPISGHTSVYWYQQALGLGLQFLLWYDEGEERNRGNFPPRFSGRQFPNYSSELNVNALELEDSALYLCASSLGLAGGGQETQYFGPGTRLLVL.

This clonotype was picked up many times. This chain connects TRBV2 to TRBJ2-1; D may be TRBD1 (6 bases). Germline V gene lookup returns CDR1 SNHLY and CDR2 FYNNEI. CDR3 length: 12 amino acids. V was pared by 10 bases and J by 7 bases, with 14 bases between. The CDR3 DNA reads TGTGCCAACTCTTACAGGGATAATGAGCAGTTCTTC. This encodes CANSYRDNEQFF.